This entry features one T cell receptor (beta chain) sequence. What it recognizes is unknown. CDR1 and CDR2 (germline): SGDLS, YYNGEE. V lost 4 bases, J lost 6 bases, and 8 bases stayed unmatched. The CDR3 has 15 amino acids. This sample stems from a study of OX40 agonist ivuxolimab in advanced cancers. Study observations and caveats: Normalized expansion of T-cell clones was also low for some nonresponders.

Some clones are missing from TCRdb's copy, which holds only in-frame ones; the method was immunoSEQ multiplex PCR. The sample yields 49,000 or so clones, about 89% seen once. The clonotype comes from an adult with an advanced solid tumor such as melanoma, head and neck, liver or kidney cancer. The sample was CD4+ or CD8+ T cells sorted from blood, taken in a trial of the OX40 agonist ivuxolimab. The chain uses TRBV9 and TRBJ2-3; 10 bases are a match to TRBD2. CDR3 DNA: TGTGCCAGCAGCCCATTAGCGGGAGGTCGGGATACGCAGTATTTT. This translates into CASSPLAGGRDTQYF.